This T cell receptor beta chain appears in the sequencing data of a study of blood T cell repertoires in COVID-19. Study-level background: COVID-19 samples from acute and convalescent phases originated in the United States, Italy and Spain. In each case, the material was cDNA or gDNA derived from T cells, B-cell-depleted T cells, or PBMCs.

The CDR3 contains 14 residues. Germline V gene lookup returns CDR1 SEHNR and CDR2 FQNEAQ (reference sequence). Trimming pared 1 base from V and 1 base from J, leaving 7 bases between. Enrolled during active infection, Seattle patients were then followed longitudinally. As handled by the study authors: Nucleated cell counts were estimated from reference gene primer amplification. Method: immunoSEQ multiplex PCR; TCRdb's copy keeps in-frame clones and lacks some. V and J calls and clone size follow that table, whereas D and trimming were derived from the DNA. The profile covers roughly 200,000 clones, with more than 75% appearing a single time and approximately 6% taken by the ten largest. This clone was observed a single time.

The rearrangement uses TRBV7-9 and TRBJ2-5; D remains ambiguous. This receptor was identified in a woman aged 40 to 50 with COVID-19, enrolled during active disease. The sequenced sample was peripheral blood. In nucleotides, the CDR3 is TGTGCCAGCAGCTTAGTACACCCCCAAGAGACCCAGTACTTC. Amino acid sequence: CASSLVHPQETQYF.